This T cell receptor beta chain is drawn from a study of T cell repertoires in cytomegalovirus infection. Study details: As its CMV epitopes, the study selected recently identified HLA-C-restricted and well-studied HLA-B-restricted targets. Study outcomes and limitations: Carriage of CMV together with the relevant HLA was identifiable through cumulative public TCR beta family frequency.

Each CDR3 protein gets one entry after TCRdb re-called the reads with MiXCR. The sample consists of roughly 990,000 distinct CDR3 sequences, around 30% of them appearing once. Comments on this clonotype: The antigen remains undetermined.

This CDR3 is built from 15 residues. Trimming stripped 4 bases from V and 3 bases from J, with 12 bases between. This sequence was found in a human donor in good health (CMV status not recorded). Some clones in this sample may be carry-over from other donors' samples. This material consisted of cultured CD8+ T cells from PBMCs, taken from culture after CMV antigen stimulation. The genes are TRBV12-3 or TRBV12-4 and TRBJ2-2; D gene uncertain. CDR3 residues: CASSSPSVDTGELFF. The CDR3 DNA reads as TGTGCCAGCAGTTCACCCAGCGTCGACACCGGGGAGCTGTTTTTT.